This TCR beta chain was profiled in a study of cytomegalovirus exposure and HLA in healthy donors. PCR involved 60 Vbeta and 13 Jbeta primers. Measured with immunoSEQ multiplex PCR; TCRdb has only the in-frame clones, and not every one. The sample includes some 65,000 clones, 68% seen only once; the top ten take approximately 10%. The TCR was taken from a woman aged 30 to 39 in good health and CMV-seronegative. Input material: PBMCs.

This CDR3 is CASGPGEANVLTF. The CDR3 DNA follows: TGCGCCAGCGGTCCAGGGGAAGCCAACGTCCTGACTTTC. The V and J genes are TRBV5-1 and TRBJ2-6, with D possibly TRBD1 on 6 matching bases. There are 13 residues in the CDR3. The germline CDR1 and CDR2 sequences are SGHRS and YFSETQ. The V end lost 7 bases, the J end lost 7 bases, and 12 bases lay between the germline ends.